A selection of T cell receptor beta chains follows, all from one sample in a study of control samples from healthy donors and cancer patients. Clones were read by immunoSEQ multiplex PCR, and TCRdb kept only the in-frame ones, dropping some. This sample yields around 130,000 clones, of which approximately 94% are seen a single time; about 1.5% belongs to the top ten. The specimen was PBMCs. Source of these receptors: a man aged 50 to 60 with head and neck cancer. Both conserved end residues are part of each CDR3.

CDR3aa: CASSSVGPRTYEQYF
v_gene: TRBV21-1
j_gene: TRBJ2-7

CDR3aa: CASSADGYGYTF
v_gene: TRBV5-1
j_gene: TRBJ1-2

CDR3aa: CASRGQRNTGELFF
v_gene: TRBV14
j_gene: TRBJ2-2

CDR3aa: CASSYQGLGAFF
v_gene: TRBV6-2/TRBV6-3
j_gene: TRBJ1-1

CDR3aa: CASNSGTANEKLFF
v_gene: TRBV5-1
j_gene: TRBJ1-4

CDR3aa: CASSRRLGSEQFF
v_gene: TRBV18
j_gene: TRBJ2-1

CDR3aa: CASSPTGYEQFF
v_gene: TRBV14
j_gene: TRBJ2-1

CDR3aa: CASSLVGGKETQYF
v_gene: TRBV7-2
j_gene: TRBJ2-5

CDR3aa: CASSPLSWPANTEAFF
v_gene: TRBV14
j_gene: TRBJ1-1

CDR3aa: CASSQGRWQGNYGYTF
v_gene: TRBV7-9
j_gene: TRBJ1-2

CDR3aa: CASSEGDRLLGTEAFF
v_gene: TRBV5-1
j_gene: TRBJ1-1

CDR3aa: CAISESKSAEDTEAFF
v_gene: TRBV10-3
j_gene: TRBJ1-1

CDR3aa: CASRRGQGYGYTF
v_gene: TRBV6-4
j_gene: TRBJ1-2

CDR3aa: CASVLAGRETQYF
v_gene: TRBV28
j_gene: TRBJ2-5

CDR3aa: CASSPEGSSYEQYF
v_gene: TRBV7-3
j_gene: TRBJ2-7

CDR3aa: CASSPTTGGDNQPQHF
v_gene: TRBV18
j_gene: TRBJ1-5

CDR3aa: CASSRVGANVLTF
v_gene: TRBV6-5
j_gene: TRBJ2-6

CDR3aa: CASSKRTPGEPTRNTIYF
v_gene: TRBV6-2/TRBV6-3
j_gene: TRBJ1-3

CDR3aa: CASSRLSQTYEQYF
v_gene: TRBV3-1/TRBV3-2
j_gene: TRBJ2-7

CDR3aa: CASSSQTSEAFF
v_gene: TRBV12-3/TRBV12-4
j_gene: TRBJ1-1

CDR3aa: CASSLARRTKNIQYF
v_gene: TRBV28
j_gene: TRBJ2-4

CDR3aa: CASSLRRGLQETQYF
v_gene: TRBV7-2
j_gene: TRBJ2-5

CDR3aa: CATLSTDSYEQYF
v_gene: TRBV10-3
j_gene: TRBJ2-7

CDR3aa: CASSTRQRIEQFF
v_gene: TRBV28
j_gene: TRBJ2-1

CDR3aa: CAGGGGQETQYF
v_gene: TRBV30
j_gene: TRBJ2-5

CDR3aa: CASSLYDHRYSNTEAFF
v_gene: TRBV5-6
j_gene: TRBJ1-1

CDR3aa: CASREGFGYTF
v_gene: TRBV4-2
j_gene: TRBJ1-2

CDR3aa: CASSRGDRETDTQYF
v_gene: TRBV7-9
j_gene: TRBJ2-3

CDR3aa: CAWSLAGNYGYTF
v_gene: TRBV30
j_gene: TRBJ1-2

CDR3aa: CASSVAAGQNGEGLFF
v_gene: TRBV9
j_gene: TRBJ1-4

CDR3aa: CASRSGQGIGAFF
v_gene: TRBV12-3/TRBV12-4
j_gene: TRBJ1-1

CDR3aa: CASSGGTGEHRYGYTF
v_gene: TRBV7-2
j_gene: TRBJ1-2

CDR3aa: CSASVTDTQYF
v_gene: TRBV20-1
j_gene: TRBJ2-3

CDR3aa: CATYRVDYGYTF
v_gene: TRBV15
j_gene: TRBJ1-2

CDR3aa: CATSLSGLNEKLFF
v_gene: TRBV15
j_gene: TRBJ1-4

CDR3aa: CASRLGLAGEYQETQYF
v_gene: TRBV7-2
j_gene: TRBJ2-5

CDR3aa: CASSVRAKGTDTQYF
v_gene: TRBV9
j_gene: TRBJ2-3

CDR3aa: CASSFPLTGGEQYF
v_gene: TRBV5-6
j_gene: TRBJ2-7

CDR3aa: CASSSETGRNTEAFF
v_gene: TRBV6-5
j_gene: TRBJ1-1

CDR3aa: CASREGPSANQPQHF
v_gene: TRBV28
j_gene: TRBJ1-5